This entry lists 11 T cell receptor beta chains sequenced from one sample in a study of cytomegalovirus exposure and HLA in healthy donors (dated by TCRdb to the late 2010s). Library preparation was by the immunoSEQ multiplex PCR assay. A mixture of 60 forward primers for TCR Vbeta segments and 13 reverse primers for TCR Jbeta segments was used in the multiplex PCR. TCRdb carries this immuneACCESS record with in-frame sequences only. Its versions omit some clonotypes, under half of them owing to an unresolved V gene in the studies checked, with the rest unexplained. The sample's clone listing holds fewer than 150,000 clones. The ten largest clones take up approximately 3.8% of the sample. The sample comprised PBMCs. The source of these receptors is a man aged 18 to 29 in good health and CMV-seronegative.

V usage is TRBV27 and J usage is TRBJ2-1; 7 bases are shared with TRBD2. CDR1 MNHEY and CDR2 SMNVEV come from the germline V gene (reference sequence). The length of the CDR3 is 15 residues. The J segment lost 4 bases and the V segment lost 5 bases, leaving 8 bases of the junction unmatched. CDR3: CASSIRTSRYNEQFF. The CDR3 DNA reads as TGTGCCAGCAGTATCCGGACTAGTAGATACAATGAGCAGTTCTTC.

The gene calls are TRBV6-5 and TRBJ2-4; tentatively, D is TRBD1 (6 bases). Trimming shortened V by 5 bases and J by 6 bases, and 8 bases separated the two germline ends. CDR1 is MNHEY and CDR2 is SVGAGI in the germline V gene. CDR3 length: 12 amino acids. The CDR3, as DNA: TGTGCCAGCAGTAAGGACAGAAACATTCAGTACTTC. Protein sequence: CASSKDRNIQYF.

This chain connects TRBV28 to TRBJ2-7, with TRBD2 matching over 12 bases. Germline V gene data show CDR1 as MDHEN and CDR2 as SYDVKM. The CDR3 has 15 residues. J gave up 3 bases and V 6 bases, and 6 bases lay outside the gene matches. Written as DNA, the CDR3 is TGTGCCAGCAGCCCCCGACTAGCGGGAGTCTACGAGCAGTACTTC. Encoded protein: CASSPRLAGVYEQYF.

The CDR3 region is CASSAQGQRNTIYF. The CDR3 nucleotides are TGTGCCAGCAGTGCACAGGGCCAGAGAAACACCATATATTTT. The chain joins TRBV27 to TRBJ1-3, with D possibly matching TRBD1 (6 bases). From germline, CDR1 is MNHEY and CDR2 SMNVEV (reference sequence). V lost 5 bases, J lost 5 bases, and 13 bases lay in between. This CDR3 spans 14 amino acids.

The chain joins TRBV4-1 to TRBJ1-1; D gene ambiguous. Germline V gene data show CDR1 as MGHRA and CDR2 as YSYEKL. The V gene lost 4 bases and the J gene lost 5 bases, with 11 bases spanning the gap. The CDR3 is 13 residues long. The CDR3 here is CASSPEMSTEAFF. Written as DNA, the CDR3 is TGCGCCAGCAGCCCAGAGATGAGTACTGAAGCTTTCTTT.

The chain combines TRBV7-8 with TRBJ1-5; 8 bases agree with TRBD1. This CDR3 region has 14 residues. CDR1 and CDR2 (germline): SGHVS, FQNEAQ. Losses at the gene ends were 5 bases for V and 7 bases for J; bases not matched to a gene: 7. CDR3 residues: CASSHDRGYQPQHF. The CDR3 DNA reads TGTGCCAGCAGCCACGACAGGGGCTACCAGCCCCAGCATTTT.

This chain connects TRBV7-6 to TRBJ2-7; D not resolved. Per germline, CDR1 SGHVS and CDR2 FNYEAQ. V was trimmed by 0 bases and J by 5 bases, leaving 8 bases between them. This CDR3 region has 13 residues. Here the CDR3 DNA reads TGTGCCAGCAGCTTAGCGAACAGCAACGAGCAGTACTTC. Protein sequence: CASSLANSNEQYF.

The chain recombines TRBV7-9 with TRBJ1-2; the match to TRBD1 covers 9 bases. After removal of 4 bases from V and 6 bases from J, the junction contained 3 bases not matched to a gene. The CDR3 extends over 13 amino acids. The germline CDR1 and CDR2 sequences are SEHNR and FQNEAQ (reference sequence). The CDR3 region is CASSWTGADGYTF. The CDR3 DNA reads as TGTGCCAGCAGCTGGACAGGGGCTGATGGCTACACCTTC.

Written as DNA, the CDR3 is TGCGCCAGCAGCCTCGGACAGGGGGGCCGTCGTACTGAAGCTTTCTTT. Protein product: CASSLGQGGRRTEAFF. This chain joins TRBV5-1 and TRBJ1-1; 10 nucleotides align to TRBD1. Germline values: CDR1 SGHRS, CDR2 YFSETQ. This CDR3 spans 16 amino acids. The V and J ends lost 4 bases and 5 bases, in that order; junction bases with no gene match: 11.

The V gene is TRBV6-5, the J gene TRBJ1-5; unclear D gene. CDR3 length equals 13 residues. Germline CDR1 reads MNHEY; CDR2 reads SVGAGI. Trimming removed 6 bases at V and 9 bases at J, with 15 bases between. In nucleotides, the CDR3 is TGTGCCAGCAGACGGGTCCTCAACGGGCCCCAGCATTTT. It yields the protein CASRRVLNGPQHF.

This chain links TRBV4-1 with TRBJ2-2, with TRBD1 matching over 8 bases. CDR1 and CDR2 from the germline V gene are MGHRA and YSYEKL. CDR3 size: 15 residues. Trimming at V came to 1 base and at J to 7 bases, leaving 5 bases not matched to a gene. CDR3 region: CASSQGQGWDGELFF. The CDR3 DNA sequence: TGCGCCAGCAGCCAAGGACAGGGGTGGGACGGGGAGCTGTTTTTT.